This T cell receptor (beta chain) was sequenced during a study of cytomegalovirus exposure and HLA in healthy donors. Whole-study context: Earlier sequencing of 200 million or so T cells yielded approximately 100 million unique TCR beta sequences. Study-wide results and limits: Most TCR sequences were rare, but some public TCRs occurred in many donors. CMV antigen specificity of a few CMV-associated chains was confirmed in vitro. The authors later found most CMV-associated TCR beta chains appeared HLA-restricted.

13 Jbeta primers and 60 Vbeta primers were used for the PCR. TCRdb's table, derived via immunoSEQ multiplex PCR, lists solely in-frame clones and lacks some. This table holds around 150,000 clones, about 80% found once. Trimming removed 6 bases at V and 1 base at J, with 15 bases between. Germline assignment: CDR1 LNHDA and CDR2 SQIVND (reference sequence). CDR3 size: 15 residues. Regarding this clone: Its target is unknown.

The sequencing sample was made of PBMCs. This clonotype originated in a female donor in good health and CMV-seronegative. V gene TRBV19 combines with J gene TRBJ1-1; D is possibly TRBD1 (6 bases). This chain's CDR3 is CASRGARVGNTEAFF. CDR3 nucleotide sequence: TGTGCCAGTAGGGGGGCCAGGGTAGGGAACACTGAAGCTTTCTTT. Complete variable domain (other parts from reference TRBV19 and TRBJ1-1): DGGITQSPKYLFRKEGQNVTLSCEQNLNHDAMYWYRQDPGQGLRLIYYSQIVNDFQKGDIAEGYSVSREKKESFPLTVTSAQKNPTAFYLCASRGARVGNTEAFFGQGTRLTVV.